This T cell receptor (beta chain) derives from a study of identical twins. On this clonotype itself: Its antigen is not identified. One end of the junction is discordant with germline, which a read error may explain.

Germline V gives CDR1 SGHVS, CDR2 FNYEAQ. CDR3 size: 11 residues. The study's findings and limits: Models underestimated how often monozygotic twins shared out-of-frame TCR alpha. Insertions were reduced in abundant cord blood beta clonotypes but not in memory repertoires.

Everyone who donated was a healthy Caucasian. A universal primer site came from template switching; cDNA carried unique molecular identifiers. TCRdb called the 5' RACE reads again in MiXCR, with one record for every CDR3 protein. The sample lists around 470,000 distinct CDR3 sequences; 13% to 15% were seen once. Separately, the same data were catalogued under a study of yellow fever vaccine responses in identical twins.

The receptor was isolated from a young woman in good health. This chain connects TRBV7-6 to TRBJ2-3; no definite D call. Sequenced material: CD4+ T cells sorted from blood. This CDR3 is CASSLGDMQYF. Here the CDR3 DNA reads TGTGCCAGCAGCCTTGGGGATATGCAGTATTTT.